This entry features one TCR beta chain sequence. Its antigen is undetermined. This sample also contains other DNA sequences that code for the same CDR3. Genomic DNA belonging to each subset was distributed in equal measure over several immunoSEQ plates. Clones were read by immunoSEQ multiplex PCR, and TCRdb kept only the in-frame ones, dropping some. Of approximately 1.5 million clones in the sample, 98% were seen once. Researchers partitioned CD4+ cells into CD45RA+ naive and CD45RA-negative memory subsets. The data originate from a study of shared clonotypes between healthy human individuals. Study-wide results and caveats: Represented genetic and exposure-history diversity was restricted by having few donors. Relative to memory subsets, naive subsets generally showed larger estimated richness.

The CDR3 is made up of 15 amino acids. Trimming removed 0 bases from V and 2 bases from J, with 8 bases in between. Germline V gene sequence: CDR1 SGHRS, CDR2 YFSETQ. The origin of this receptor is a man between 25 and 39 years old in good health. This sequence joins TRBV5-1 and TRBJ2-2; the D gene is possibly TRBD1 (6 bases). The specimen sequenced was naive CD4+ T cells sorted from blood. The subset denotes: CD45RA+ positively selected. CDR3 sequence reads: CASSLGDTNTGELFF. CDR3 coding DNA: TGCGCCAGCAGCTTGGGGGACACCAACACCGGGGAGCTGTTTTTT.